The 15 T cell receptor beta chains presented below share a single source sample, sequenced in a study of human thymus T cells. Thymic resections from corrective heart surgery supplied the tissue. Repertoires were generated with immunoSEQ multiplex PCR, while TCRdb's copy carries only in-frame clones and drops some. The sample lists around 120,000 clones, 90% to 95% seen once, with around 0.025% in the top ten. Sequences were obtained from thymus tissue. The receptors originated from a boy under two years old with a congenital heart defect but otherwise immunologically healthy.

This CDR3 is CASQQEAPGNSPLHF. DNA for the CDR3: TGTGCCTCCCAGCAAGAGGCGCCGGGGAATTCACCCCTCCACTTT. The genes are TRBV2 and TRBJ1-6; no reliable D call. The CDR3 has 15 residues. V gave up 11 bases and J gave up 7 bases, with 21 bases separating them. Per germline, CDR1 SNHLY and CDR2 FYNNEI.

The V gene is TRBV15, the J gene TRBJ2-7; D is tentatively TRBD1 or TRBD2 (6 bases each). Trimming shortened V by 1 base and J by 2 bases, and 9 bases separated the two germline ends. The CDR3 loop spans 14 amino acids. Germline V CDR1 and CDR2: LNHNV, YYDKDF (reference sequence). CDR3: CATSRGGGTYEQYF. DNA of the CDR3: TGTGCCACCAGCAGAGGAGGGGGGACCTACGAGCAGTACTTC.

The chain combines TRBV6-6 with TRBJ1-5; D may be TRBD1 (5 bases). The ends were cut back, 8 bases at V and 4 bases at J, with 12 bases in the middle. The CDR3 runs 13 residues. Germline V gene lookup returns CDR1 MNHNY and CDR2 SVGAGI (reference sequence). The CDR3 loop is CASVAGSNQPQHF. DNA for the CDR3: TGTGCCAGCGTTGCAGGGTCGAATCAGCCCCAGCATTTT.

The chain joins TRBV11-1 to TRBJ2-5, with D unresolved. Per germline, CDR1 SGHAT and CDR2 FQDESV (reference sequence). Deletions cut 7 bases from V and 2 bases from J, with 29 bases between. CDR3 length: 19 residues. Written as DNA, the CDR3 is TGTGCCAGCAAATCTGGCCCTAATTCAGGCTTGATACTTCAAGAGACCCAGTACTTC. This gives the protein CASKSGPNSGLILQETQYF.

This chain uses TRBV30 with TRBJ2-2; D is possibly TRBD2 (6 bases). This CDR3 is built from 15 residues. Trimming removed 1 base from V and 1 base from J, with 10 bases in between. Per the germline V gene, CDR1 is GTSNPN and CDR2 is SVGIG (reference sequence). CDR3 bases: TGTGCCTGGAGTGACCGGAGGGGGAACACCGGGGAGCTGTTTTTT. Its translation: CAWSDRRGNTGELFF.

This chain uses TRBV6-4 with TRBJ2-1; D might be TRBD2 (6 bases). V was shortened by 4 bases and J by 7 bases, with 14 bases between the two germline ends. The CDR3 contains 14 residues. Germline V gene lookup returns CDR1 MRHNA and CDR2 SNTAGT. The CDR3 region has the DNA TGTGCCAGCAGTGTTGTAAGGGGAGGAAATGAGCAGTTCTTC. It specifies CASSVVRGGNEQFF.

This chain joins TRBV10-3 and TRBJ2-3, with 13 positions matching TRBD2. With 6 bases clipped from V and 4 bases from J, the junction kept 10 bases outside the gene matches. The V gene's germline CDR1 is ENHRY and CDR2 SYGVKD. The CDR3 consists of 17 residues. CDR3 in amino acids: CAIRTLAGGPNADTQYF. CDR3 bases: TGTGCCATCAGGACACTAGCGGGGGGGCCTAACGCAGATACGCAGTATTTT.

The V and J genes are TRBV6-5 and TRBJ2-7; D may be TRBD1 (7 bases). From germline, CDR1 is MNHEY and CDR2 SVGAGI. The germline V and J ends were trimmed by 4 bases and 7 bases, with 17 bases remaining between them. The CDR3 totals 14 residues. The CDR3 here is CASSCGTVGGEQYF. The CDR3 DNA sequence: TGTGCCAGCAGTTGCGGGACAGTCGGTGGGGAGCAGTACTTC.

The chain combines TRBV9 with TRBJ2-7; 7 bases fit TRBD1. The germline CDR1 and CDR2 sequences are SGDLS and YYNGEE. Germline trimming cut 3 bases from V and 6 bases from J; bases unmatched to any gene: 15. The CDR3 length is 16 residues. In DNA, the CDR3 is TGTGCCAGCAGCGGGGAACAGGGGCGCGTCCCCAGCGAGCAGTACTTC. Translating it yields CASSGEQGRVPSEQYF.

The sample holds one count of this clone. CDR3 region: CASSLYPDRGFGRGQFF. The CDR3 DNA reads TGCGCCAGCAGCCTATATCCGGACAGGGGGTTCGGGCGAGGGCAGTTCTTC. This sequence joins TRBV4-1 and TRBJ2-1, with 10 bases matching TRBD1. The CDR3 covers 17 residues. V was clipped by 4 bases and J by 12 bases; unmatched bases: 18. Germline loops: CDR1 MGHRA, CDR2 YSYEKL.

The chain joins TRBV7-9 to TRBJ2-7; D may be TRBD1 or TRBD2 (5 bases each). There are 15 residues in the CDR3. Trimming shortened V by 2 bases and J by 1 base, and 12 bases separated the two germline ends. The germline V gene has CDR1 SEHNR and CDR2 FQNEAQ (reference sequence). CDR3 sequence (DNA): TGTGCCAGCAGCTTAAGACGGGACCGTTCCTACGAGCAGTACTTC. Its protein product is CASSLRRDRSYEQYF.

This chain joins TRBV28 and TRBJ2-1, with TRBD1 as a possible D gene (6 bases). Trimming took off 5 bases at V and 5 bases at J, with 13 bases between the two ends. The CDR3 is made up of 14 amino acids. Germline assignment: CDR1 MDHEN and CDR2 SYDVKM. The CDR3 sequence is CASSPGTHHNEQFF. DNA for the CDR3: TGTGCCAGCAGTCCCGGGACACATCACAATGAGCAGTTCTTC.

J is TRBJ2-1 and V is TRBV4-2, with D hard to call. This CDR3 region has 16 residues. The germline V and J ends were trimmed by 4 bases and 0 bases, with 13 bases remaining between them. Looked up from germline, CDR1 is LGHNA and CDR2 is YNFKEQ. For the CDR3, the DNA is TGTGCCAGCAGCCTCTTGGATCGGAGCTCCTACAATGAGCAGTTCTTC. Translating it yields CASSLLDRSSYNEQFF.

This clone appeared a single time. The rearrangement joins TRBV7-8 to TRBJ2-7; 7 bases align to TRBD2. The CDR3 sequence is 13 residues long. With V trimmed by 4 bases and J by 6 bases, 6 bases remained unmatched. Germline-derived CDR1 and CDR2 are SGHVS and FQNEAQ. The CDR3 is CASSWAGEGEQYF. The CDR3 region has the DNA TGTGCCAGCAGCTGGGCGGGGGAGGGCGAGCAGTACTTC.

The genes are TRBV5-1 and TRBJ2-2; no reliable D call. V gave up 4 bases and J gave up 1 base, with 5 bases separating them. CDR1 SGHRS and CDR2 YFSETQ come from the germline V gene. This CDR3 is built from 13 residues. In DNA form, the CDR3 reads TGCGCCAGCAGCCCCAAGAACACCGGGGAGCTGTTTTTT. Its protein is CASSPKNTGELFF.